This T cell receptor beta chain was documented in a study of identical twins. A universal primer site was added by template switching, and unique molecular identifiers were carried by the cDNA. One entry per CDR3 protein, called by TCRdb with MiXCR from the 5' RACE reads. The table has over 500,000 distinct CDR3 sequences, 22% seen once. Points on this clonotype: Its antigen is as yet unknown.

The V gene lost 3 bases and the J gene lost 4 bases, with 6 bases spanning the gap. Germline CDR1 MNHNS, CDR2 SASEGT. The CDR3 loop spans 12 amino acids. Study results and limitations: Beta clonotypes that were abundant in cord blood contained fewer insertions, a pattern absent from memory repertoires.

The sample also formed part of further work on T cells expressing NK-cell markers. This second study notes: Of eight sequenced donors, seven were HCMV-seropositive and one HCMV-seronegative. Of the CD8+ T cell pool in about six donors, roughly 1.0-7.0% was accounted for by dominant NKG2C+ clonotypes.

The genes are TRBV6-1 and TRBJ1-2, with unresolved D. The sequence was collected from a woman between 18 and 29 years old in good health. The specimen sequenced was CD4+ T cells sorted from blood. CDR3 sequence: CASSDGFYGYTF. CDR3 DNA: TGTGCCAGCAGTGACGGATTCTATGGCTACACCTTC.